This T cell receptor (beta chain) was observed in a study of cytomegalovirus exposure and HLA in healthy donors. Whole-study results and caveats: Solely CMV serostatus was available to characterize immune exposure. In vitro testing confirmed a few CMV-associated chains as specific for CMV antigens.

As for this clone: What it binds is unknown.

V lost 5 bases and J lost 3; bases outside the gene matches: 10. The CDR3 is 16 amino acids. CDR1 is SGHVS, CDR2 FNYEAQ, per germline. Unrecorded immune exposures were likely, despite nominal health at sampling. A multiplex PCR was run with 60 Vbeta primers and 13 Jbeta primers. Assay: immunoSEQ multiplex PCR; the TCRdb copy retains only in-frame clones and omits some. Of under 200,000 clones listed, approximately 88% are singletons. This sequence joins TRBV7-6 and TRBJ2-1; 7 bases agree with TRBD2. This clonotype was sampled from a man aged 30-40 years in good health and CMV-seronegative. Sequencing input: PBMCs. As DNA, the CDR3 is TGTGCCAGCAGCCCCGGGTGGGCTAGCGGCTACAATGAGCAGTTCTTC. This encodes CASSPGWASGYNEQFF.